Listed below are T cell receptor beta chains from one sample, sequenced in a study of OX40 agonist ivuxolimab in advanced cancers. TCRdb's table, derived via immunoSEQ multiplex PCR, lists solely in-frame clones and lacks some. Of almost 70,000 clones in the sample, more than 80% were seen once. The sequences come from CD4+ or CD8+ T cells sorted from blood, collected in a trial of the OX40 agonist ivuxolimab. The receptors here all came from an adult with an advanced solid tumor such as melanoma, head and neck, liver or kidney cancer. The CDR3 runs from the conserved cysteine through the conserved F or W. The D gene is left open where the match is weak.

>TRBJ1-1|.|TRBV9
CASSVVGENTEAFF
>TRBJ1-2|TRBD1|TRBV7-2
CASSFGRDRGDGYTF
>TRBJ2-5|TRBD2|TRBV10-3
CAISAGGKETQYF
>TRBJ2-7|.|TRBV9
CASSVGKEPYEQYF
>TRBJ1-2|.|TRBV9
CASSPDGTFYGYTF
>TRBJ1-5|TRBD1|TRBV5-1
CASSLRQGDQPQHF
>TRBJ2-2|.|TRBV5-3
CARSSPGGSGELFF
>TRBJ1-2|TRBD1|TRBV9
CASSADRDYYGYTF
>TRBJ1-4|TRBD1|TRBV19
CASSPRTGTNEKLFF
>TRBJ2-1|.|TRBV11-3
CASSLGRYNEQFF
>TRBJ2-7|TRBD1|TRBV7-9
CASSAGGASYEQYF
>TRBJ2-5|.|TRBV11-1
CASSLGPSPEETQYF
>TRBJ2-7|.|TRBV6-6
CASRRDRQLSEQYF
>TRBJ1-5|.|TRBV30
CAWNEGNQPQHF
>TRBJ2-2|TRBD1|TRBV28
CAMGQRTGELFF
>TRBJ2-7|.|TRBV2
CASRLSLPEYF
>TRBJ2-7|.|TRBV5-1
CASSPEIFYEQYF
>TRBJ1-2|.|TRBV7-2
CASSSATVNYGYTF
>TRBJ1-3|.|TRBV9
CASSYTDSRNTIYF
>TRBJ2-5|TRBD2|TRBV9
CASSDGGALETQYF
>TRBJ2-7|TRBD1|TRBV6-5
CASSYDGTGGYEQYF
>TRBJ1-4|.|TRBV9
CASSGPGASEKLFF
>TRBJ2-3|.|TRBV7-9
CASSLAGRGGITQYF
>TRBJ2-5|TRBD1|TRBV28
CASSRDRGEETQYF